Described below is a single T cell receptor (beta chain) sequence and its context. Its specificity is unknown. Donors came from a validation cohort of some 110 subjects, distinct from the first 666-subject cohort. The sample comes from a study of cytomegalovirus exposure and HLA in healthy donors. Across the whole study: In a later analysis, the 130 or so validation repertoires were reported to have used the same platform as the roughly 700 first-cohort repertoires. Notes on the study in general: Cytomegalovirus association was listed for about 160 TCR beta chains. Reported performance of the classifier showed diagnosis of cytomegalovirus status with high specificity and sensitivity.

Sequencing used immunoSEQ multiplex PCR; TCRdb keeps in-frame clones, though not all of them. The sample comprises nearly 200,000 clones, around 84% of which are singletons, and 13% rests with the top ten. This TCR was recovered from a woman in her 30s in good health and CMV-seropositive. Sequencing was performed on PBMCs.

The CDR3 DNA reads as TGTGCCAGCAGCGTAGAGGCTAGCGGGAGGGGAGAGACCCAGTACTTC. Protein sequence: CASSVEASGRGETQYF. V and J are TRBV9 and TRBJ2-5, with 12 bases lining up with TRBD2. CDR3 length: 16 residues. Germline CDR1 and CDR2: SGDLS and YYNGEE. The trim removed 0 bases at V and 4 bases at J, leaving 4 bases unmatched.